The sequence of this T cell receptor (beta chain) was determined in a study of T cell clones after liver transplantation. The CDR3 length is 17 residues. Only one count was recorded for this clone. TCRdb's copy holds only in-frame clones and misses some; the assay was immunoSEQ multiplex PCR. The sample yields some 80,000 clones, 84% seen once. V gene TRBV7-5 combines with J gene TRBJ2-6. TRBV7-5 is a known pseudogene. This sample comprised CD4+ T cells from blood, obtained 48 months after liver transplant. The source is a human patient who received a liver transplant. Some T cells may be provided by the graft donor. In nucleotides, the CDR3 is TGTGTCAGAAGCTTAGAGGAATCCAGCTCTGGGGCCAACGTCCTGACTTTC. This sequence encodes CVRSLEESSSGANVLTF.